This is a list of T cell receptor beta chains from one sample in a study of T cell changes during pregnancy in multiple sclerosis. The data were produced by immunoSEQ multiplex PCR, yet TCRdb's version contains in-frame clones alone and is incomplete. The sample shows about 36,000 clones, about 91% of them seen only once. The sequencing here drew on CD8+ T cells from peripheral blood mononuclear cells, taken in the third trimester of pregnancy. The origin of the receptors is a female donor with multiple sclerosis, enrolled in a pregnancy study. Each CDR3 is given with its conserved first and last residue. D genes are given only for firm matches. Clone size is shown for a subset of rows, as once, few, many or a class of expanded clone.

v_gene	len	d_gene	abundance	j_gene	CDR3nt	CDR3aa
TRBV19	13	NA	NA	TRBJ1-1	TGTGCCAGTAGGACGACAGAGAACACTGAAGCTTTCTTT	CASRTTENTEAFF
TRBV10-1	14	TRBD1	NA	TRBJ2-7	TGCGCCAGCACCGGACGACAGGGTTCCTACGAGCAGTACTTC	CASTGRQGSYEQYF
TRBV13	13	TRBD2	NA	TRBJ2-7	TGTGCCAGCTCTGACGGCGGGAGGGGCGAGCAGTACTTC	CASSDGGRGEQYF
TRBV13	13	NA	NA	TRBJ1-6	TGTGCCAGCAGCTACCACTCCGGTTCACCCCTCCACTTT	CASSYHSGSPLHF
TRBV30	16	TRBD1	NA	TRBJ1-5	TGTGCCTGGACCCAACAGGGGAGTTTGTACGATCAGCCCCAGCATTTT	CAWTQQGSLYDQPQHF
TRBV29-1	13	TRBD2	NA	TRBJ2-7	TGCAGCGTTGTTAGCGGGGGGATCTACGAGCAGTACTTC	CSVVSGGIYEQYF
TRBV12-5	11	NA	few	TRBJ2-2	TGTGCTAGTGGTTTGTCTGGGGAGCTGTTTTTT	CASGLSGELFF
TRBV27	15	TRBD2	NA	TRBJ2-3	TGTGCCAGCAGTTTAGCGGGGGGGCGGGGGGATACGCAGTATTTT	CASSLAGGRGDTQYF
TRBV7-9	15	NA	NA	TRBJ2-2	TGTGCCAGCAGCTTCCCAGGGGCCAACACCGGGGAGCTGTTTTTT	CASSFPGANTGELFF
TRBV19	14	NA	NA	TRBJ1-5	TGTGCCAGTAGTAGCCGACAGTACAATCAGCCCCAGCATTTT	CASSSRQYNQPQHF
TRBV19	14	NA	once	TRBJ2-7	TGTGCCAGTAGTGCGGCGGCTTCCTCCTACGAGCAGTACTTC	CASSAAASSYEQYF
TRBV19	13	NA	NA	TRBJ2-5	TGTGCCAGTAGTATTTCGGGAGTAGAGACCCAGTACTTC	CASSISGVETQYF
TRBV5-1	15	NA	NA	TRBJ1-1	TGCGCCAGCAGCTTGGGAGTGACAGGGAACACTGAAGCTTTCTTT	CASSLGVTGNTEAFF